A selection of T cell receptor beta chains follows, all from one sample in a study of graft-versus-host responses after intestinal transplantation. Assay: immunoSEQ multiplex PCR; the TCRdb copy retains only in-frame clones and omits some. The data hold about 100,000 clones, with roughly 90% observed a single time. The sequenced sample was PBMCs, obtained about 450 days after intestinal transplant. The receptor set was obtained from a human patient who received an intestinal transplant, so some T cells may come from the graft donor. The CDR3 runs from the conserved cysteine through the conserved F or W. Fields, in order: clone size, D gene, V gene, J gene, CDR3 DNA, CDR3 protein. D genes are given only for firm matches. The listing skips clone size in some rows; elsewhere it reads once, few, many or a size class.

clone_size: -
d_call: -
v_call: TRBV5-4
j_call: TRBJ1-1
cdr3_nt: TGTGCCAGCAGCCGGGGGGTGCCAGGGGTCGGCACTGAAGCTTTCTTT
cdr3_aa: CASSRGVPGVGTEAFF

clone_size: -
d_call: -
v_call: TRBV2
j_call: TRBJ2-5
cdr3_nt: TGTGCCAGCAGTGAACGGGGGGCCCAAGTCCAGGACCAGTACTTC
cdr3_aa: CASSERGAQVQDQYF

clone_size: -
d_call: -
v_call: TRBV9
j_call: TRBJ2-5
cdr3_nt: TGTGCCAGCAGCTCGACCGGGGCCTCCGCGGAGACCCAGTACTTC
cdr3_aa: CASSSTGASAETQYF

clone_size: -
d_call: -
v_call: TRBV6-1
j_call: TRBJ2-1
cdr3_nt: TGTGCCAGCAGTGGCCCAGTAGCGGCTTCCTACAATGAGCAGTTCTTC
cdr3_aa: CASSGPVAASYNEQFF

clone_size: -
d_call: TRBD1
v_call: TRBV7-6
j_call: TRBJ2-7
cdr3_nt: TGTGCCAGCAGCCCAGACAGGGGGGACTACGAGCAGTACTTC
cdr3_aa: CASSPDRGDYEQYF

clone_size: -
d_call: TRBD1
v_call: TRBV9
j_call: TRBJ2-1
cdr3_nt: TGTGCCAGCAGCACCGGGACAGGAGGGTCCTACAATGAGCAGTTCTTC
cdr3_aa: CASSTGTGGSYNEQFF

clone_size: -
d_call: -
v_call: TRBV19
j_call: TRBJ1-5
cdr3_nt: TGTGCCGGAGGGACCCATCAGCCCCAGCATTTT
cdr3_aa: CAGGTHQPQHF

clone_size: -
d_call: -
v_call: TRBV9
j_call: TRBJ2-1
cdr3_nt: TGTGCCAGCAGCCTAAGTAACTTCAATGAGCAGTTCTTC
cdr3_aa: CASSLSNFNEQFF

clone_size: -
d_call: -
v_call: TRBV5-1
j_call: TRBJ2-5
cdr3_nt: TGCGCCAGCACCTGGGGGGAGACCCAGTACTTC
cdr3_aa: CASTWGETQYF

clone_size: once
d_call: -
v_call: TRBV7-6
j_call: TRBJ1-5
cdr3_nt: TGTGCCAGCAGCTTAGACGCGGGGCAGCCCCAGCATTTT
cdr3_aa: CASSLDAGQPQHF